Below, one T cell receptor beta chain is given with its context. The antigen is unknown. A much larger clonotype is one base distant, so this may be a read error. The sequenced template was RNA, covering the TCR beta CDR3 region. RT-PCR was first run with HTBI primers, then multiplex PCR in a second round. TCRdb fed the multiplex PCR reads into MiXCR, producing one record per CDR3 protein. The sample contains 660,000 or so distinct CDR3 sequences, about two fifths of which appear only once. These data originate in a study of Graves' ophthalmopathy and Graves' hyperthyroidism. Where ophthalmopathy was present, donors had moderate-to-severe activity, CAS ≥3, NOSPECS ≥4 and duration under 3 months. Patients were left out if they had other autoimmune diseases, uncontrolled infections, pregnancy or lactation. The germline CDR1 and CDR2 sequences are SQVTM and ANQGSEA. The CDR3 is 13 residues long. Deletions cut 7 bases from V and 0 bases from J, with 13 bases between.

Study results and limitations: Blood also harbored most expanded thyroid clonotypes above 0.001 frequency.

This chain joins TRBV29-1 and TRBJ2-7; no firm D call. The sequence was obtained from an adult man with Graves' ophthalmopathy. Input material: peripheral blood. CDR3 DNA: TGCAGCGCTGCCTCCCCGCCCTCCTACGAGCAGTACTTC. It codes for CSAASPPSYEQYF.